What follows is one T cell receptor (beta chain) and its context. CDR3 length: 18 residues. V was pared by 4 bases and J by 0 bases, with 21 bases between. Germline values: CDR1 SGHNT, CDR2 YYREEE (reference sequence). The record originates from a study of blood T cell repertoires in COVID-19. Repertoires were generated with immunoSEQ multiplex PCR, while TCRdb's copy carries only in-frame clones and drops some. The sample includes around 170,000 clones, about 86% of them seen just once. The clonotype originates from a man aged 45-65 years with active or convalescent COVID-19. Sequencing input: peripheral blood. The V call is TRBV5-4, the J call TRBJ2-3, with D perhaps matching TRBD2 (5 bases). In DNA form, the CDR3 reads TGTGCCAGCAGCCCGGACCCCTACCCAGCGGAAAGCACAGATACGCAGTATTTT. This sequence encodes CASSPDPYPAESTDTQYF.